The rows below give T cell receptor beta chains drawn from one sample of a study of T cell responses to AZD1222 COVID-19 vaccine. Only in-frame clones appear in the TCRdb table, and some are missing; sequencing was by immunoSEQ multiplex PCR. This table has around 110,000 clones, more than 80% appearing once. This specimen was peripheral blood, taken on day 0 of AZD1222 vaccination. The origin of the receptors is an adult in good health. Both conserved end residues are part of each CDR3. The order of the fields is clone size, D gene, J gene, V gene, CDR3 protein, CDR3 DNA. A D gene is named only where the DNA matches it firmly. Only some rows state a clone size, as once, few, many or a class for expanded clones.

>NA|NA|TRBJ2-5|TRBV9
CASSVGGPGTQYF
TGTGCCAGCAGCGTAGGGGGCCCCGGGACCCAGTACTTC
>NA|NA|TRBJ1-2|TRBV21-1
CASSKGADRDYGYTF
TGTGCCAGCAGCAAAGGGGCGGACAGGGACTATGGCTACACCTTC
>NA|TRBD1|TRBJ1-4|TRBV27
CASSSGTGLSTATNEKLFF
TGTGCCAGCAGTTCCGGGACAGGGCTTTCTACCGCAACTAATGAAAAACTGTTTTTT
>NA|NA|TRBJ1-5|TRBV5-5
CASSLDPSEPQHF
TGTGCCAGCAGCTTAGATCCGAGTGAGCCCCAGCATTTT
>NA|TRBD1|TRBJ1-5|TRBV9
CASSVGGTGIQPQHF
TGTGCCAGCAGCGTAGGTGGGACAGGCATCCAGCCCCAGCATTTT
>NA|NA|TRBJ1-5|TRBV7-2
CASSLGGHQPQHF
TGTGCCAGCAGCCTGGGGGGGCATCAGCCCCAGCATTTT
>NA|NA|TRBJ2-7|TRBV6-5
CASSPHSLYEQYF
TGTGCCAGCAGCCCCCATTCCCTCTACGAGCAGTACTTC
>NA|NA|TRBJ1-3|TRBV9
CASSDETDSGNTIYF
TGTGCCAGCAGCGATGAGACAGACTCTGGAAACACCATATATTTT
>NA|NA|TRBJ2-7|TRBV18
CASSPFASYEQYF
TGTGCCAGCTCACCATTCGCGTCCTACGAGCAGTACTTC
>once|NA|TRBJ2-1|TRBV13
CASSSLDRLGNEQFF
TGTGCCAGCAGCTCACTCGACAGGTTAGGGAATGAGCAGTTCTTC
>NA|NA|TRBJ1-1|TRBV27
CASSSLLKNTEAFF
TGTGCCAGCAGTTCCCTCCTCAAGAACACTGAAGCTTTCTTT
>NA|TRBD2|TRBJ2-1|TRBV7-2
CASSLAAAGIEQFF
TGTGCCAGCAGCTTAGCGGCAGCGGGGATAGAGCAGTTCTTC
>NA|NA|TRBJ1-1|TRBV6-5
CASSPSDGAEAFF
TGTGCCAGCAGCCCCTCCGACGGAGCAGAAGCTTTCTTT
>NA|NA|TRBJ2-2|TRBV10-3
CAIRRGRDTGELFF
TGTGCCATTCGTCGGGGTCGGGACACCGGGGAGCTGTTTTTT
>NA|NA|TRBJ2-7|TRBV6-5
CASSSTGLEQYF
TGTGCCAGCAGTTCTACAGGGCTCGAGCAGTACTTC
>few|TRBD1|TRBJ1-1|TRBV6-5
CASSYDRGATEAFF
TGTGCCAGCAGTTACGACAGGGGGGCCACTGAAGCTTTCTTT
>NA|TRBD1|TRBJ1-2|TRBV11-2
CASSETGGWDYGYTF
TGTGCCAGCAGCGAAACAGGGGGCTGGGACTATGGCTACACCTTC
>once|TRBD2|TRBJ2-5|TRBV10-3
CAISESGTSGGPQETQYF
TGTGCCATCAGTGAGTCTGGGACTAGCGGGGGACCTCAAGAGACCCAGTACTTC
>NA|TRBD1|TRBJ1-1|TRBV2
CASRGQGWGTEAFF
TGTGCCAGCAGGGGACAGGGCTGGGGCACTGAAGCTTTCTTT
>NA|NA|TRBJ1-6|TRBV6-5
CASSRGGRDSPLHF
TGTGCCAGCAGTCGGGGGGGGCGGGATTCACCCCTCCACTTT
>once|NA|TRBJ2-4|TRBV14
CASSQDGLGRGDIQYF
TGTGCCAGCAGCCAAGATGGACTGGGCCGAGGGGACATTCAGTACTTC
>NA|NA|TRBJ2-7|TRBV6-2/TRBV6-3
CASSWDFHEQYF
TGTGCCAGCAGCTGGGACTTCCACGAGCAGTACTTC
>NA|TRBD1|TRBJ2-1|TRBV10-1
CASSRVGQGDLTYNEQFF
TGCGCCAGCAGCAGGGTGGGACAGGGCGACCTAACCTACAATGAGCAGTTCTTC
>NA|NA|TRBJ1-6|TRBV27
CASSSLGSYNSPLHF
TGTGCCAGCAGTTCCTTAGGCTCCTATAATTCACCCCTCCACTTT
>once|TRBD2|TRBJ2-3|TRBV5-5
CASSPRTSGIPSTDTQYF
TGTGCCAGCAGCCCCCGGACTAGCGGGATCCCTAGCACAGATACGCAGTATTTT
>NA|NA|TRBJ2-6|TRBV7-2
CASSDLGANVLTF
TGTGCCAGCAGCGATCTTGGGGCCAACGTCCTGACTTTC
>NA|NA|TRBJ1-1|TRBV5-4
CASSLAALSNTEAFF
TGTGCCAGCAGCTTGGCGGCCCTCTCTAACACTGAAGCTTTCTTT
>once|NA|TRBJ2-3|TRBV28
CASSPPGYTQYF
TGTGCCAGCAGCCCTCCTGGGTATACGCAGTATTTT
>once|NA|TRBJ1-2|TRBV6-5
CASRKDNYGYTF
TGTGCCAGCCGCAAAGACAACTATGGCTACACCTTC
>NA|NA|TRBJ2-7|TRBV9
CASSVGAVDSYEQYF
TGTGCCAGCAGCGTAGGTGCAGTCGATTCCTACGAGCAGTACTTC
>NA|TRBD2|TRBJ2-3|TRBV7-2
CASSLLAGATSTDTQYF
TGTGCCAGCAGCTTATTAGCGGGAGCCACTAGCACAGATACGCAGTATTTT
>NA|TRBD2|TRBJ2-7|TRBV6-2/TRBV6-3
CASSYSQRGDSYEQYF
TGTGCCAGCAGTTACTCCCAGCGGGGGGACTCCTACGAGCAGTACTTC
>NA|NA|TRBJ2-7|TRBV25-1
CASRGVGGRGREQYF
TGTGCCAGCAGGGGGGTAGGGGGGAGGGGCCGCGAGCAGTACTTC
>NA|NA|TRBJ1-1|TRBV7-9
CASSLVGGDTEAFF
TGTGCCAGCAGCTTAGTAGGGGGGGACACTGAAGCTTTCTTT
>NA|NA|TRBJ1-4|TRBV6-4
CASSYRAGEKLFF
TGTGCCAGCAGTTACAGGGCAGGCGAAAAACTGTTTTTT
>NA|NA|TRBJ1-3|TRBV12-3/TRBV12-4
CASSLVDTIYF
TGTGCCAGCAGTTTAGTGGACACCATATATTTT
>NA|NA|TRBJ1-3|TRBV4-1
CASSHQGPSGNTIYF
TGCGCCAGCAGCCACCAGGGACCCTCTGGAAACACCATATATTTT
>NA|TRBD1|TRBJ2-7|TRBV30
CAWSVGTGAYEQYF
TGTGCCTGGAGTGTAGGGACAGGAGCCTACGAGCAGTACTTC
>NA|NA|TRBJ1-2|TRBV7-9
CASSFQGNYGYTF
TGTGCCAGCAGCTTTCAGGGTAACTATGGCTACACCTTC
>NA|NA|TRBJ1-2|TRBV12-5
CASGLIVGGASDGYTF
TGTGCTAGTGGTTTGATTGTCGGGGGCGCGTCAGATGGCTACACCTTC
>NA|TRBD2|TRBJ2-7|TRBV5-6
CASSWIKRGGYEQYF
TGTGCCAGCAGCTGGATAAAGCGGGGGGGCTACGAGCAGTACTTC
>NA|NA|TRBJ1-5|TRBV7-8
CASSLGGGKGQPQHF
TGTGCCAGCAGCTTAGGAGGCGGTAAGGGACAGCCCCAGCATTTT
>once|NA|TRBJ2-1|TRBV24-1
CATSDPTGSYNEQFF
TGTGCCACCAGTGACCCCACCGGTTCCTACAATGAGCAGTTCTTC
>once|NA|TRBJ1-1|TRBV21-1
CASSGPDALMNTEAFF
TGTGCCAGCAGCGGACCGGACGCCCTCATGAACACTGAAGCTTTCTTT
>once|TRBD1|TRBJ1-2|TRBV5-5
CASSRSGQGAFDTF
TGTGCCAGCAGCCGGTCCGGACAGGGGGCGTTCGACACCTTC
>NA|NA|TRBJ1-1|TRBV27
CASTSPGAEAFF
TGTGCCAGCACCTCCCCCGGGGCTGAGGCTTTCTTT
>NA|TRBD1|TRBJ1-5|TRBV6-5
CASMRQGNQPQHF
TGTGCCAGCATGAGACAGGGGAATCAGCCCCAGCATTTT